A selection of T cell receptor beta chains follows, all from one sample in a study of blood T cell repertoires in COVID-19. Here immunoSEQ multiplex PCR was the method, and the copy in TCRdb shows in-frame clones only, minus some. This table holds tens of thousands of clones, over 80% found once. The sequenced sample consisted of peripheral blood. Every receptor here comes from a human donor with active COVID-19. The donor label of this sample is uncertain. Each CDR3 is given with its conserved first and last residue. Only part of the rows carry a size: once, few, many, or a class if the clone is expanded.

CDR3 protein: CASSEVRTGHSYEQYF; V gene: TRBV6-1; clone size: .
CDR3 protein: CATSKGLAGGSGELFF; V gene: TRBV15; clone size: .
CDR3 protein: CASSSGGGINEQFF; V gene: TRBV25-1; clone size: .
CDR3 protein: CASSYSLQGHGNTIYF; V gene: TRBV6-5; clone size: .
CDR3 protein: CAWSARSGEQYF; V gene: TRBV30; clone size: .
CDR3 protein: CASSVAPGRGNTIYF; V gene: TRBV9; clone size: .
CDR3 protein: CASSLDSNTGELFF; V gene: TRBV5-1; clone size: .
CDR3 protein: CASSRTSGGFPYEQYF; V gene: TRBV7-2; clone size: .
CDR3 protein: CASSSRGDTQYF; V gene: TRBV12-3/TRBV12-4; clone size: .
CDR3 protein: CASSVTESSYEQYF; V gene: TRBV4-2; clone size: .
CDR3 protein: CASSTTFNYNEQFF; V gene: TRBV19; clone size: .
CDR3 protein: CASELRGYETQYF; V gene: TRBV5-1; clone size: .
CDR3 protein: CASSQEGARFSGNTIYF; V gene: TRBV3-1/TRBV3-2; clone size: .
CDR3 protein: CASSQMGGGAKNEQFF; V gene: TRBV4-3; clone size: once
CDR3 protein: CASSSPAGSPETQYF; V gene: TRBV5-5; clone size: .
CDR3 protein: CASSPAGGNYGYTF; V gene: TRBV5-1; clone size: .
CDR3 protein: CASSKRGLYEQYF; V gene: TRBV19; clone size: .
CDR3 protein: CAIRATTDSNQPQHF; V gene: TRBV10-3; clone size: .
CDR3 protein: CASSQDLGQITDTQYF; V gene: TRBV4-3; clone size: .
CDR3 protein: CASSRLRDRGTVGYGYTF; V gene: TRBV3-1/TRBV3-2; clone size: .
CDR3 protein: CASSLRTSSGEQFF; V gene: TRBV9; clone size: .